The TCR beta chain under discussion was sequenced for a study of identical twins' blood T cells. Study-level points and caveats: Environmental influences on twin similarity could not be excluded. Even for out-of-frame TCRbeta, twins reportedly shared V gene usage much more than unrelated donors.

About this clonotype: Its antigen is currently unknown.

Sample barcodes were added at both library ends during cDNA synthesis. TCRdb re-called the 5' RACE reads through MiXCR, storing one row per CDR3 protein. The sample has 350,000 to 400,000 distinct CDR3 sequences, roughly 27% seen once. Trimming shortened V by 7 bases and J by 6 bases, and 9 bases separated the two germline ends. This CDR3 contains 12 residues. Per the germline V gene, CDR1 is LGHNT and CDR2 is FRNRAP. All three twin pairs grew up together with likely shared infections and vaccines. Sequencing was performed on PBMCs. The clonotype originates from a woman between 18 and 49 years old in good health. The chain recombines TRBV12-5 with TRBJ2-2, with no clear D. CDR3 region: CASALGPGELFF. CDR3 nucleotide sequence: TGTGCTAGTGCCCTAGGACCCGGGGAGCTGTTTTTT.